This T cell receptor beta chain was found in a study of T-cell memory formation after mild COVID-19. Sample barcodes and UMIs were carried by the TCR alpha and TCR beta cDNA libraries that 5'RACE generated with constant-segment primers. Via MiXCR, TCRdb re-called the 5' RACE reads, giving one row per CDR3 protein. The sample has some 260,000 distinct CDR3 sequences; 16% are singletons. General study results and limits: Pre-infection memory contained some responding clones, which suggested that cross-reactive memory had joined.

Germline V lookup: CDR1 SGHRS, CDR2 YFSETQ. The germline V and J ends were trimmed by 1 base and 7 bases, with 15 bases remaining between them. This CDR3 has 15 residues. This clonotype was detected only a few times. Its antigen is still unknown. Specimen: PBMCs or a T cell subset sorted from them (not recorded which). The receptor comes from a man younger than 30 who had mild COVID-19 (a few samples of this study predate the infection). Cell type and time point are not known. The V call is TRBV5-1, the J call TRBJ2-1; no definite D call. The CDR3 spells CASSLLVSRWNEQFF. The CDR3 bases are TGCGCCAGCAGCTTGTTAGTTTCTCGTTGGAATGAGCAGTTCTTC.